These 29 T cell receptor beta chains share one sample of origin, sequenced in a study of cytotoxic CD8 clonotypes in ibrutinib-treated CLL. TCRdb's table, derived via immunoSEQ multiplex PCR, lists solely in-frame clones and lacks some. Here the sample spans 250,000 to 350,000 clones, roughly three quarters being singletons. Sequencing used PBMCs, obtained at disease progression, from a patient treated with ibrutinib. Receptors originate from a human donor with chronic lymphocytic leukemia.

The chain carries TRBV27 and TRBJ1-1; D is perhaps TRBD1 (5 bases). Trimming cost V 2 bases and J 4 bases, with 8 bases left between them. Germline assignment: CDR1 MNHEY and CDR2 SMNVEV (reference sequence). The CDR3 has 13 amino acids. DNA of the CDR3: TGTGCCAGCAGTTTAAGGGGTAGCACTGAAGCTTTCTTT. As protein: CASSLRGSTEAFF.

The chain uses TRBV4-3 and TRBJ1-4; no reliable D call. Trimming stripped 1 base from V and 10 bases from J, with 13 bases between. The CDR3 loop spans 14 amino acids. The V gene's germline CDR1 is LGHNA and CDR2 YSLEER. The CDR3 sequence is CASSQALRGGKLFF. The CDR3 nucleotides read TGCGCCAGCAGCCAAGCTCTCCGGGGTGGAAAACTGTTTTTT.

This clone was seen a handful of times. J is TRBJ1-5 and V is TRBV15; D gene unclear. The V end lost 2 bases, the J end lost 5 bases, and 4 bases lay between the germline ends. Germline V gene data show CDR1 as LNHNV and CDR2 as YYDKDF (reference sequence). CDR3 size: 12 residues. Written as DNA, the CDR3 is TGTGCCACCAGCAGACCGTATCAGCCCCAGCATTTT. Amino acid sequence: CATSRPYQPQHF.

V usage is TRBV13 and J usage is TRBJ2-7; perhaps D is TRBD1 or TRBD2 (5 bases each). This CDR3 has 15 amino acids. V shed 0 bases and J shed 5 bases, with 14 bases lying between them. Germline V gene lookup returns CDR1 PRHDT and CDR2 FYEKMQ (reference sequence). The CDR3 region is CASSLGPGSFHEQYF. CDR3 nucleotides: TGTGCCAGCAGCTTAGGGCCAGGGAGCTTCCACGAGCAGTACTTC.

This chain joins TRBV10-3 and TRBJ1-2; 9 nucleotides match TRBD1. The CDR3 contains 13 residues. The V and J ends lost 6 bases and 6 bases, in that order; junction bases with no gene match: 5. Germline V CDR1 and CDR2: ENHRY, SYGVKD. CDR3 loop: CAISGDRDNGYTF. The DNA for the CDR3 is TGTGCCATCAGCGGGGACAGGGATAATGGCTACACCTTC.

The rearrangement uses TRBV15 and TRBJ2-5; the D gene is possibly TRBD1 (6 bases). The CDR3 length is 19 residues. CDR1 is LNHNV, CDR2 YYDKDF, per germline (reference sequence). Trimming shortened V by 0 bases and J by 2 bases, and 22 bases separated the two germline ends. The CDR3: CATSRDRGRGLGLQETQYF. The DNA of the CDR3 is TGTGCCACCAGCAGAGATAGGGGCAGGGGTCTTGGATTACAAGAGACCCAGTACTTC.

The chain is built from TRBV4-3 and TRBJ2-1; 9 bases are shared with TRBD2. Germline loops: CDR1 LGHNA, CDR2 YSLEER. CDR3 length: 17 amino acids. Trimming cost V 4 bases and J 3 bases; bases outside gene matches: 10. The CDR3 nucleotides read TGCGCCAGCAGCCCCCATTCGATAGCGGGGGACTACAATGAGCAGTTCTTC. Residues: CASSPHSIAGDYNEQFF.

The CDR3 DNA reads as TGCGCCAGCAGCCAAGAGGGCATGACAAACTATGGCTACACCTTC. Translated: CASSQEGMTNYGYTF. The V call is TRBV4-1, the J call TRBJ1-2; D gene ambiguous. Germline V gives CDR1 MGHRA, CDR2 YSYEKL. Trimming cost V 0 bases and J 2 bases, with 10 bases left between them. The CDR3 covers 15 residues.

CDR3 sequence (DNA): TGCAGCGTTCCAATTCCACAGGGGGCGAAGAACACTGAAGCTTTCTTT. It translates to CSVPIPQGAKNTEAFF. V gene TRBV29-1 combines with J gene TRBJ1-1; TRBD1 aligns across 9 bases. CDR3 length: 16 amino acids. Germline trimming cut 5 bases from V and 1 base from J; bases unmatched to any gene: 11. In germline, CDR1 is SQVTM, CDR2 ANQGSEA.

The chain uses TRBV7-9 and TRBJ1-6; no definite D call. Germline CDR1 SEHNR, CDR2 FQNEAQ (reference sequence). The CDR3 spans 16 residues. V was trimmed by 2 bases and J by 5 bases, leaving 13 bases between them. CDR3 amino acids: CASSLWTQANNSPLHF. For the CDR3, the DNA is TGTGCCAGCAGCTTATGGACGCAAGCTAATAATTCACCCCTCCACTTT. The variable domain in full, with the rest retrieved from reference TRBV7-9 and TRBJ1-6, is DTGVSQNPRHKITKRGQNVTFRCDPISEHNRLYWYRQTLGQGPEFLTYFQNEAQLEKSRLLSDRFSAERPKGSFSTLEIQRTEQGDSAMYLCASSLWTQANNSPLHFGNGTRLTVT.

The V call is TRBV10-3, the J call TRBJ2-7; the match to TRBD1 covers 9 bases. The CDR3 runs 15 residues. J lost 0 bases, V lost 4 bases, and 4 bases had no gene match. Germline CDR1 reads ENHRY; CDR2 reads SYGVKD. The CDR3 DNA reads TGTGCCATCAGTGTGGGGACAGGGTTCTCCTACGAGCAGTACTTC. As protein: CAISVGTGFSYEQYF.

This clone came up a few times. Here the CDR3 DNA reads TGTGCCAGCAGCGTAGCGCCCTTAGCGCATGCCCACGGGGAGCTGTTTTTT. Protein: CASSVAPLAHAHGELFF. V usage is TRBV9 and J usage is TRBJ2-2; a possible D gene is TRBD2 (5 bases). The CDR3 consists of 17 residues. V was trimmed by 0 bases and J by 7 bases, leaving 19 bases between them. The germline V gene has CDR1 SGDLS and CDR2 YYNGEE.

The V call is TRBV7-9, the J call TRBJ1-4; 7 positions agree with TRBD1. Trimming took 5 bases from V and 3 from J; bases not matched to a gene: 6. This CDR3 contains 15 residues. CDR1 is SEHNR and CDR2 is FQNEAQ in the germline V gene (reference sequence). The CDR3, as DNA: TGTGCCAGCAGCGACAGGGAACGTGCTAATGAAAAACTGTTTTTT. It is translated as CASSDRERANEKLFF.

The V and J genes are TRBV19 and TRBJ1-1; 7 positions agree with TRBD1. V shed 5 bases and J 1 base; nucleotides not matched to a gene: 10. Germline assignment: CDR1 LNHDA and CDR2 SQIVND (reference sequence). The CDR3 runs 16 residues. CDR3 coding DNA: TGTGCCAGTAGTCTGCGACAGGGAGTGGGGAACACTGAAGCTTTCTTT. Its protein product is CASSLRQGVGNTEAFF. The whole variable domain, filled in from reference TRBV19 and TRBJ1-1, reads DGGITQSPKYLFRKEGQNVTLSCEQNLNHDAMYWYRQDPGQGLRLIYYSQIVNDFQKGDIAEGYSVSREKKESFPLTVTSAQKNPTAFYLCASSLRQGVGNTEAFFGQGTRLTVV.

The chain combines TRBV9 with TRBJ2-3; D uncertain. The length of the CDR3 is 12 residues. Germline lookup yields CDR1 SGDLS and CDR2 YYNGEE. The V end lost 3 bases, the J end lost 4 bases, and 6 bases lay between the germline ends. The CDR3 DNA sequence: TGTGCCAGCAGCGCGTTCCCAGATACGCAGTATTTT. Protein product: CASSAFPDTQYF.

V and J are TRBV19 and TRBJ2-7; D is tentatively TRBD1 or TRBD2 (5 bases each). The germline gives CDR1 LNHDA, CDR2 SQIVND (reference sequence). This CDR3 has 14 amino acids. Trimming pared 3 bases from V and 4 bases from J, leaving 13 bases between. The CDR3 region has the DNA TGTGCCAGTAGTATGGGGTCGGGACGGTACGAGCAGTACTTC. Amino acids: CASSMGSGRYEQYF.

The chain recombines TRBV4-3 with TRBJ2-7; D uncertain. There are 16 residues in the CDR3. Germline values: CDR1 LGHNA, CDR2 YSLEER. Trimming stripped 0 bases from V and 4 bases from J, with 16 bases between. The chain's CDR3 is CASSQDHSGPLYEQYF. The DNA of the CDR3 is TGCGCCAGCAGCCAAGATCACTCAGGTCCTTTATACGAGCAGTACTTC.

The chain carries TRBV7-3 and TRBJ2-5; D may match TRBD1 or TRBD2 (5 bases each). The CDR3 length is 15 residues. V gave up 4 bases and J gave up 1 base, with 13 bases separating them. Per germline, CDR1 SGHTA and CDR2 FQGTGA. Written as DNA, the CDR3 is TGTGCCAGCAGCTCAACCTCGGGGCCCCAAGAGACCCAGTACTTC. Its translation is CASSSTSGPQETQYF. Filled out from reference TRBV7-3 and TRBJ2-5, the complete variable domain reads GAGVSQTPSNKVTEKGKYVELRCDPISGHTALYWYRQSLGQGPEFLIYFQGTGAADDSGLPNDRFFAVRPEGSVSTLKIQRTERGDSAVYLCASSSTSGPQETQYFGPGTRLLVL.

This chain uses TRBV11-2 with TRBJ1-2; TRBD1 might be the D (5 bases). V gave up 5 bases and J gave up 2 bases, with 21 bases separating them. This CDR3 has 17 amino acids. From germline, CDR1 is SGHAT and CDR2 FQNNGV. This CDR3 reads CASSPFGAWSANYGYTF. The CDR3 nucleotides are TGTGCCAGCAGCCCGTTCGGGGCTTGGTCGGCCAACTATGGCTACACCTTC.

The CDR3 loop reads CASTKWGQETQYF. CDR3 DNA: TGTGCCAGCACCAAGTGGGGCCAAGAGACCCAGTACTTC. The J gene is TRBJ2-5, the V gene TRBV6-5; D ambiguous. Trimming shortened V by 7 bases and J by 1 base, and 10 bases separated the two germline ends. Germline CDR1 MNHEY, CDR2 SVGAGI. The CDR3 runs 13 residues.

The rearrangement uses TRBV9 and TRBJ2-1; TRBD2 agrees at 9 bases. CDR3 length: 17 residues. After removal of 3 bases from V and 6 bases from J, the junction contained 13 bases not matched to a gene. CDR1 SGDLS and CDR2 YYNGEE come from the germline V gene. The CDR3 loop reads CASSASPSGGISNEQFF. The CDR3 DNA reads TGTGCCAGCAGCGCGAGCCCCAGCGGGGGGATTTCCAATGAGCAGTTCTTC.

This clone was observed a few times. V and J are TRBV7-6 and TRBJ1-2; D unclear. Germline lookup yields CDR1 SGHVS and CDR2 FNYEAQ. This CDR3 is 13 amino acids long. Trimming took 0 bases from V and 6 from J, leaving 8 bases between them. The CDR3 loop is CASSLALGHGYTF. The CDR3 coding sequence is TGTGCCAGCAGCTTAGCCCTGGGTCATGGCTACACCTTC.

V usage is TRBV25-1 and J usage is TRBJ1-4, with D unclear. The CDR3 loop spans 15 amino acids. V was cut by 5 bases and J by 7 bases, with 17 bases left in between. CDR1 MGHDK and CDR2 SYGVNS come from the germline V gene. The CDR3 reads CASSPLWASSEKLFF. The CDR3 bases are TGTGCCAGCAGTCCCCTCTGGGCGTCGAGTGAAAAACTGTTTTTT.

This clone was observed once. The chain joins TRBV9 to TRBJ2-3; 8 nucleotides line up with TRBD1. The J segment lost 5 bases and the V segment lost 3 bases, leaving 5 bases of the junction unmatched. CDR1 and CDR2 from the germline V gene are SGDLS and YYNGEE. The CDR3 length is 14 residues. The CDR3 DNA reads TGTGCCAGCAGCGCATTCGGACAGGGAGATACGCAGTATTTT. It is translated as CASSAFGQGDTQYF.

The J gene is TRBJ2-5, the V gene TRBV7-9; TRBD2 agrees at 10 bases. The CDR3 extends over 15 amino acids. Per germline, CDR1 SEHNR and CDR2 FQNEAQ (reference sequence). The J segment lost 2 bases and the V segment lost 4 bases, leaving 4 bases of the junction unmatched. CDR3 amino acids: CASSSSGRVQETQYF. Written as DNA, the CDR3 is TGTGCCAGCAGCTCAAGCGGGAGGGTACAAGAGACCCAGTACTTC.

CDR3 DNA sequence: TGTGCCAGCAGCCAAGGGGTAGGGGGTGCAGATACGCAGTATTTT. It translates to CASSQGVGGADTQYF. The chain recombines TRBV4-2 with TRBJ2-3, with D maybe TRBD1 (6 bases). The V gene lost 1 base and the J gene lost 4 bases, with 12 bases spanning the gap. The germline CDR1 and CDR2 sequences are LGHNA and YNFKEQ. This CDR3 is 15 amino acids long.

J is TRBJ1-2 and V is TRBV7-2; a possible D gene is TRBD1 (5 bases). The V gene's germline CDR1 is SGHTA and CDR2 FQGNSA. With 0 bases removed from V and 7 bases from J, the gap between germline ends came to 12 bases. The CDR3 has 14 amino acids. CDR3 sequence: CASSLATASGGYTF. The CDR3 coding sequence is TGTGCCAGCAGCTTAGCGACAGCCAGTGGTGGCTACACCTTC.

This rearrangement joins TRBV21-1 to TRBJ2-7; no check of the table's D call, TRBD2, against the DNA was made. TRBV21-1 represents a pseudogene. This CDR3 has 16 amino acids. The CDR3 DNA is TGTGCCAGCAGCAAACGAGTGAGCGGGATCGCCTACGAGCAGTACTTC. Residues: CASSKRVSGIAYEQYF.

The chain combines TRBV19 with TRBJ2-1; 9 bases match TRBD1. The CDR3 extends over 12 amino acids. Trimming took 3 bases from V and 15 from J; bases not matched to a gene: 6. Germline CDR1 reads LNHDA; CDR2 reads SQIVND (reference sequence). CDR3 coding DNA: TGTGCCAGTAGTATGGGACAGGGTGAGGGGTTCTTC. Its translation: CASSMGQGEGFF.